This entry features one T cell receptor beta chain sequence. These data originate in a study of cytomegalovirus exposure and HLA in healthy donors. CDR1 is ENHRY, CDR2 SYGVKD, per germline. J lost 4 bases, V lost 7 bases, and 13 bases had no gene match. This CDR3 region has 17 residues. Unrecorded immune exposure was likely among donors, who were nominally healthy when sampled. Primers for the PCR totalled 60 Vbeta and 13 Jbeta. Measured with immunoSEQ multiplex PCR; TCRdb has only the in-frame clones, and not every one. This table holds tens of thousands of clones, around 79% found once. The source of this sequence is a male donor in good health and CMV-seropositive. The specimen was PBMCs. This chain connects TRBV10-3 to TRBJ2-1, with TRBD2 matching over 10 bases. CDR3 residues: CAITGSLRTSGYNEQFF. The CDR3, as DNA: TGTGCCATCACCGGCTCTCTACGGACTAGCGGTTACAATGAGCAGTTCTTC.